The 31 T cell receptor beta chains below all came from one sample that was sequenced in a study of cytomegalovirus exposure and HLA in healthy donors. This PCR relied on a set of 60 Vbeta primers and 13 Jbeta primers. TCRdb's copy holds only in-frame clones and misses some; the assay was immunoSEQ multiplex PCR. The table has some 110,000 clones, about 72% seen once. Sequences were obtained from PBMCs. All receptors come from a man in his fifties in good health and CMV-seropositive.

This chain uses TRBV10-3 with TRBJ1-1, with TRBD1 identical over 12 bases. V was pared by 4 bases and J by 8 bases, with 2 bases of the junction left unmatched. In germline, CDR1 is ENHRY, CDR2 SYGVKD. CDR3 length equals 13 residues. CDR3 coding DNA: TGTGCCATCAGTGTGGGGACAGGGGGCGAAGCTTTCTTT. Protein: CAISVGTGGEAFF.

The CDR3 region is CASSPAGTGDYGYTF. CDR3 nucleotide sequence: TGTGCCAGCTCACCAGCAGGGACAGGGGACTATGGCTACACCTTC. The chain has TRBV18 and TRBJ1-2; TRBD1 aligns across 10 bases. This CDR3 is built from 15 residues. Germline CDR1 and CDR2: KGHSH and LQKENI. V shed 2 bases and J 3 bases; nucleotides not matched to a gene: 3.

CDR3 loop: CASSPSSSGVMGEQFF. The CDR3 nucleotides read TGCGCCAGCAGCCCCTCTTCCAGCGGGGTTATGGGTGAGCAGTTCTTC. V and J are TRBV5-1 and TRBJ2-1, with 7 bases matching TRBD2. The germline V gene encodes CDR1 SGHRS and CDR2 YFSETQ. Germline trimming cut 4 bases from V and 9 bases from J; bases unmatched to any gene: 16. The CDR3 contains 16 residues.

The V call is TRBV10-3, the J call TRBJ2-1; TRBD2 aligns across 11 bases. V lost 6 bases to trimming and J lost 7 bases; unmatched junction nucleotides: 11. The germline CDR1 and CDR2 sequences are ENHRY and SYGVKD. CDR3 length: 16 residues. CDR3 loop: CAISAGPGTSGNEQFF. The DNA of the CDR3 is TGTGCCATCAGCGCGGGCCCCGGGACTAGCGGTAATGAGCAGTTCTTC.

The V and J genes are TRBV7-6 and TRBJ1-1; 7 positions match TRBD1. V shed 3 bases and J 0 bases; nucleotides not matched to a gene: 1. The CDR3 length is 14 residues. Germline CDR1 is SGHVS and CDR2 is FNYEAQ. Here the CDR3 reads CASSLGQLNTEAFF. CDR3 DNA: TGTGCCAGCAGCTTGGGACAGCTGAACACTGAAGCTTTCTTT.

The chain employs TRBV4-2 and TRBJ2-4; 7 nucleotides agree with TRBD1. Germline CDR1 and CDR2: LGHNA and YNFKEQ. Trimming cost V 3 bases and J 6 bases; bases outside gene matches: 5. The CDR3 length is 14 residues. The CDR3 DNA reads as TGTGCCAGCAGCCAGTACAGGGGTCGAAACATTCAGTACTTC. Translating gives CASSQYRGRNIQYF.

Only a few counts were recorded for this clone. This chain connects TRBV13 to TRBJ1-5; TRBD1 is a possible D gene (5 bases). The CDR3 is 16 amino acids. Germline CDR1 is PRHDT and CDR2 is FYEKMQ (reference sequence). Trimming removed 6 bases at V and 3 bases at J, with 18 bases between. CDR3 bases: TGTGCCAGCAGTTTGGGGGGGAGGGGTACCAATCAGCCCCAGCATTTT. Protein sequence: CASSLGGRGTNQPQHF.

This chain's CDR3 is CASSLAVGRDYGYTF. CDR3 bases: TGTGCCAGCAGCTTAGCGGTCGGCAGGGACTATGGCTACACCTTC. The chain joins TRBV7-9 to TRBJ1-2, with D possibly matching TRBD1 (5 bases). V lost 0 bases and J 3 bases, leaving 11 bases between the germline ends. The V gene's germline CDR1 is SEHNR and CDR2 FQNEAQ (reference sequence). The CDR3 contains 15 residues.

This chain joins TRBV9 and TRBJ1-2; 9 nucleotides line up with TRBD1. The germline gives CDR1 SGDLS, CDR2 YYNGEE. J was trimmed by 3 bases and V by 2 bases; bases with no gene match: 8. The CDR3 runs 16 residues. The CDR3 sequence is CASSVGQGVLDYGYTF. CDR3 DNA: TGTGCCAGCAGCGTGGGACAGGGCGTCTTAGACTATGGCTACACCTTC.

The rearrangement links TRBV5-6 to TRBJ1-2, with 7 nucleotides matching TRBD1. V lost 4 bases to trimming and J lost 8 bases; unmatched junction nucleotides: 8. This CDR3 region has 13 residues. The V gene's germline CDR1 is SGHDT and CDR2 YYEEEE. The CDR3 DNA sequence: TGTGCCAGCAGCGTTACAGGGGTACGCGGCTACACCTTC. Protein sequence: CASSVTGVRGYTF.

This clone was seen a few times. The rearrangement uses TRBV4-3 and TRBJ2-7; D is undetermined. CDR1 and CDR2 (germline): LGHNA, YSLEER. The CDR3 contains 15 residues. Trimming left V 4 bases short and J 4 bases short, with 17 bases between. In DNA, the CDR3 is TGCGCCAGCAGCCGCTCTATAGAAGAAGAATACGAGCAGTACTTC. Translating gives CASSRSIEEEYEQYF.

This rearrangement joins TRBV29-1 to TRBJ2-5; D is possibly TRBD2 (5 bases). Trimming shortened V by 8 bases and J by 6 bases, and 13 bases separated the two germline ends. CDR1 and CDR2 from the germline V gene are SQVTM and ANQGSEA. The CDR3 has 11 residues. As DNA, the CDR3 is TGCAGCTTAGGGAGCGACCAGACCCAGTACTTC. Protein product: CSLGSDQTQYF.

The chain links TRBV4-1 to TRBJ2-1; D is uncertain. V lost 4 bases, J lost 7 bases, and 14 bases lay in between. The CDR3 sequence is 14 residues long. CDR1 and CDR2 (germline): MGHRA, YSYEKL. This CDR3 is CASSPRVQVNEQFF. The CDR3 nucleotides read TGCGCCAGCAGCCCTAGAGTACAAGTGAATGAGCAGTTCTTC.

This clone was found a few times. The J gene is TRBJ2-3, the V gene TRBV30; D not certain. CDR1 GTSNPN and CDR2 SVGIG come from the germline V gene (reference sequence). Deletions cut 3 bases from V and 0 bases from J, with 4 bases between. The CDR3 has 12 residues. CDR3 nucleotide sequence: TGTGCCTGGAGCCAGAGCACAGATACGCAGTATTTT. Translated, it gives CAWSQSTDTQYF.

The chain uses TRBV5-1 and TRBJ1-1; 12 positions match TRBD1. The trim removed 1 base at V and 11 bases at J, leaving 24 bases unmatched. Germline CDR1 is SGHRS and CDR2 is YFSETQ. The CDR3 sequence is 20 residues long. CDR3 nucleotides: TGCGCCAGCAGCTTGAGGGACAGGGGGCTGAGAGGTGGGCAAGGGCGTGTCGCTTTCTTT. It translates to CASSLRDRGLRGGQGRVAFF.

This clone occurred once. The CDR3 sequence: CASSPTGDGNQPQHF. Here the CDR3 DNA reads TGTGCCAGCAGCCCTACAGGGGACGGCAATCAGCCCCAGCATTTT. J is TRBJ1-5 and V is TRBV5-5; 7 bases align to TRBD1. Per the germline V gene, CDR1 is SGHKS and CDR2 is YYEKEE (reference sequence). This CDR3 comprises 15 residues. V shed 4 bases and J 2 bases; nucleotides not matched to a gene: 6. The variable domain in full, completed from reference TRBV5-5 and TRBJ1-5, reads DAGVTQSPTHLIKTRGQQVTLRCSPISGHKSVSWYQQVLGQGPQFIFQYYEKEERGRGNFPDRFSARQFPNYSSELNVNALLLGDSALYLCASSPTGDGNQPQHFGDGTRLSIL.

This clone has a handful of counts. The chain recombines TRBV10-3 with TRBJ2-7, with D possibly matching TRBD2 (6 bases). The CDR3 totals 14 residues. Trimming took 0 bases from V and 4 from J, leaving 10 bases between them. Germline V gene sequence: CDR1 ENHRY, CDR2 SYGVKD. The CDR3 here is CAISESTGLYEQYF. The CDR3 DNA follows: TGTGCCATCAGTGAGTCTACGGGACTGTACGAGCAGTACTTC.

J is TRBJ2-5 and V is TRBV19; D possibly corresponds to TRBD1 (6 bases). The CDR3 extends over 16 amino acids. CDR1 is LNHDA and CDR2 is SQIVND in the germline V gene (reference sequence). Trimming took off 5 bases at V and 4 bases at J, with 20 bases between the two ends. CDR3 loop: CASSPTGHSTVETQYF. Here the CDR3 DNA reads TGTGCCAGTAGTCCGACGGGACACTCAACGGTAGAGACCCAGTACTTC.

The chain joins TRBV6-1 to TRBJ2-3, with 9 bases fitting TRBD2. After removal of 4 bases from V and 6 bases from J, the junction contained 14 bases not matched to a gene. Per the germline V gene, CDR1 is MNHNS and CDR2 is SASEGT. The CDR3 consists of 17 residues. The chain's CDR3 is CASSVRGSGGRGDTQYF. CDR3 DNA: TGTGCCAGCAGTGTTAGGGGTAGCGGGGGTAGAGGGGATACGCAGTATTTT.

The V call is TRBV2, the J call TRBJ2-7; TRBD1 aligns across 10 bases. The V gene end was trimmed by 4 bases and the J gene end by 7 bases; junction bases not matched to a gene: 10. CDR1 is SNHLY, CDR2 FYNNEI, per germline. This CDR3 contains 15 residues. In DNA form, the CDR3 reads TGTGCCAGCAGTGTTCCGGGACAGGGGACTGCGGAGCAGTACTTC. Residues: CASSVPGQGTAEQYF.

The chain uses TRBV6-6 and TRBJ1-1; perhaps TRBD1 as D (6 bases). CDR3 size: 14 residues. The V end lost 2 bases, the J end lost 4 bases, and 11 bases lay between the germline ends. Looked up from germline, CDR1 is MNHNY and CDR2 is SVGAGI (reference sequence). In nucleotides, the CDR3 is TGTGCCAGCAGTTACCGGACAGAAATCACTGAAGCTTTCTTT. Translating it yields CASSYRTEITEAFF.

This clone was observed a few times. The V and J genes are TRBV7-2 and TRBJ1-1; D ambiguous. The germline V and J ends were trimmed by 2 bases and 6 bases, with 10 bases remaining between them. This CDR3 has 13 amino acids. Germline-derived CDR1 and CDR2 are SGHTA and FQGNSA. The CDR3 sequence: CASSLYLTPEAFF. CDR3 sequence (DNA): TGTGCCAGCAGCTTATACCTAACTCCTGAAGCTTTCTTT. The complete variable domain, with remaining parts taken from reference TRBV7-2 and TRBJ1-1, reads GAGVSQSPSNKVTEKGKDVELRCDPISGHTALYWYRQSLGQGLEFLIYFQGNSAPDKSGLPSDRFSAERTGGSVSTLTIQRTQQEDSAVYLCASSLYLTPEAFFGQGTRLTVV.

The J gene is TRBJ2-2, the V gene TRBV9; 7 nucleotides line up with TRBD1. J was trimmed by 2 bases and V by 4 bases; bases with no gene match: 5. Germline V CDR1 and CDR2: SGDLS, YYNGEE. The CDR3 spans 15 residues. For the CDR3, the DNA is TGTGCCAGCAGCCCCCGGGACAGTAACACCGGGGAGCTGTTTTTT. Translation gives CASSPRDSNTGELFF.

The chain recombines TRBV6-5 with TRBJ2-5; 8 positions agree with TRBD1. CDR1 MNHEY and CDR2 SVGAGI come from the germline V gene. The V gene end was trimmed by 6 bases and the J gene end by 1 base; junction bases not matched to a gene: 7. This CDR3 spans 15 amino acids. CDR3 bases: TGTGCCAGCAGAGGCGCAGGACAGGGCCAAGAGACCCAGTACTTC. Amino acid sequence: CASRGAGQGQETQYF.

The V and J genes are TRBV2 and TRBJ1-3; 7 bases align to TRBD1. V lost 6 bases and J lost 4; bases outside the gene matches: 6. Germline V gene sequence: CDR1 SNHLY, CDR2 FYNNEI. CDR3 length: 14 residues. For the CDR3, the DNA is TGTGCCAGCAGAGACAGGGAAACGGGAAACACCATATATTTT. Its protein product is CASRDRETGNTIYF.

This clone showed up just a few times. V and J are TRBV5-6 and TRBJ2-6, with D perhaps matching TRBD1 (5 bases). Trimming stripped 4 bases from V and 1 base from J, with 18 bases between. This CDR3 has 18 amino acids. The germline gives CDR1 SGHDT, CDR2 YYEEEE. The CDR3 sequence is CASSAGQSAPSGANVLTF. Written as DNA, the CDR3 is TGTGCCAGCAGCGCCGGACAATCTGCTCCATCTGGGGCCAACGTCCTGACTTTC. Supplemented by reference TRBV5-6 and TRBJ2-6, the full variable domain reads DAGVTQSPTHLIKTRGQQVTLRCSPKSGHDTVSWYQQALGQGPQFIFQYYEEEERQRGNFPDRFSGHQFPNYSSELNVNALLLGDSALYLCASSAGQSAPSGANVLTFGAGSRLTVL.

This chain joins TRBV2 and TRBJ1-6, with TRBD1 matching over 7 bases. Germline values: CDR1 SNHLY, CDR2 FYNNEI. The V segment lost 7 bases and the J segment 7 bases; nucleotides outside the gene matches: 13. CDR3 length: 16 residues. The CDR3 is CASTISPQGGNSPLHF. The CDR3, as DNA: TGTGCCAGCACCATAAGCCCGCAGGGGGGCAATTCACCCCTCCACTTT.

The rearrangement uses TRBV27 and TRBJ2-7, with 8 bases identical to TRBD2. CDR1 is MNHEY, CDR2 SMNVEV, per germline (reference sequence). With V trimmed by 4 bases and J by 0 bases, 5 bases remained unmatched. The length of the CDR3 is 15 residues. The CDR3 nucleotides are TGTGCCAGCAGTTCAATAGCGGGGAGCTCCTACGAGCAGTACTTC. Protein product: CASSSIAGSSYEQYF.

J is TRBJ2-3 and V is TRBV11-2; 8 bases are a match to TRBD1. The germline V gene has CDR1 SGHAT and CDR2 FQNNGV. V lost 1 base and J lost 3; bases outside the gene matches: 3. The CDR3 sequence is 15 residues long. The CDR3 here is CASSLAGQGTDTQYF. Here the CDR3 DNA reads TGTGCCAGCAGCTTAGCTGGACAGGGTACAGATACGCAGTATTTT.

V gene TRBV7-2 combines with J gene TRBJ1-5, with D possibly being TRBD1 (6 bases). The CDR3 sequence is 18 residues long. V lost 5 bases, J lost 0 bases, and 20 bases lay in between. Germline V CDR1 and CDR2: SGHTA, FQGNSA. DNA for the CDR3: TGTGCCAGCAGCCCACGGGCAGGGGAGGGATATAGCAATCAGCCCCAGCATTTT. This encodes CASSPRAGEGYSNQPQHF.

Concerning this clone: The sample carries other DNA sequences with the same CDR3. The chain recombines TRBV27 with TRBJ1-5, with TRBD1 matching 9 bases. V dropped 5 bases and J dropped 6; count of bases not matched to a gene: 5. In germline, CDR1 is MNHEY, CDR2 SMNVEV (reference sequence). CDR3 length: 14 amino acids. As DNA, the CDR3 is TGTGCCAGCAGTGGACAGGGGATCGGTCAGCCCCAGCATTTT. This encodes CASSGQGIGQPQHF.